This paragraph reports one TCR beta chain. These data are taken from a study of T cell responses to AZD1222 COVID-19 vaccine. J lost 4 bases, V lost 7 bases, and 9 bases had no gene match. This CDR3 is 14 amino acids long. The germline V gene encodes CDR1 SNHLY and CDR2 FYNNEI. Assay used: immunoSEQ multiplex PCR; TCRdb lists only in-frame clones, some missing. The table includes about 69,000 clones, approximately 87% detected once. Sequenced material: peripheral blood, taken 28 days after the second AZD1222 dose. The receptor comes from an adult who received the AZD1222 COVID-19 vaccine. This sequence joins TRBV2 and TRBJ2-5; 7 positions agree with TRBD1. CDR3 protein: CASTKGGLIETQYF. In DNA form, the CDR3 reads TGTGCCAGCACTAAAGGGGGCTTAATAGAGACCCAGTACTTC.